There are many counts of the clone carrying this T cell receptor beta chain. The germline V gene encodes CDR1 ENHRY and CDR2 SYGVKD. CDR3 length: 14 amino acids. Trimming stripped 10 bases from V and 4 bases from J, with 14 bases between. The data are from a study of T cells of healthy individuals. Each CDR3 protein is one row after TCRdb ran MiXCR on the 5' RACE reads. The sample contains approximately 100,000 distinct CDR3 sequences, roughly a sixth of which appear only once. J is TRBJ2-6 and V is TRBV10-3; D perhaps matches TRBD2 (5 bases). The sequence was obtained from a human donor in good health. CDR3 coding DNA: TGTGCCACTGTAGGGAGTATGGGGGCCAACGTCCTGACTTTC. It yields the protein CATVGSMGANVLTF.